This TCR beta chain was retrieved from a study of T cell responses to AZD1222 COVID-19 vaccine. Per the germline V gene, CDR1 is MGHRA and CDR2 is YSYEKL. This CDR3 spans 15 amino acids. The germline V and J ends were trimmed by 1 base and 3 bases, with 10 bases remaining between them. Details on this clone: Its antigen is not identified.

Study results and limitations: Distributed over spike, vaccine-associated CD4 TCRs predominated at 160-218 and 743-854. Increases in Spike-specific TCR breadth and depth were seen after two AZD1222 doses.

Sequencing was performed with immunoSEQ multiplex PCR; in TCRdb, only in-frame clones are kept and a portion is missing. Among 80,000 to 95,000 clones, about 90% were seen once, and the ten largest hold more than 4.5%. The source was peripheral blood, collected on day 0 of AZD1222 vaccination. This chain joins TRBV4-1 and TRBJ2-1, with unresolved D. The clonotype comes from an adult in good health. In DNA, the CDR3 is TGCGCCAGCAGCCAAGCCAGATTAGGCTACAATGAGCAGTTCTTC. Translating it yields CASSQARLGYNEQFF.